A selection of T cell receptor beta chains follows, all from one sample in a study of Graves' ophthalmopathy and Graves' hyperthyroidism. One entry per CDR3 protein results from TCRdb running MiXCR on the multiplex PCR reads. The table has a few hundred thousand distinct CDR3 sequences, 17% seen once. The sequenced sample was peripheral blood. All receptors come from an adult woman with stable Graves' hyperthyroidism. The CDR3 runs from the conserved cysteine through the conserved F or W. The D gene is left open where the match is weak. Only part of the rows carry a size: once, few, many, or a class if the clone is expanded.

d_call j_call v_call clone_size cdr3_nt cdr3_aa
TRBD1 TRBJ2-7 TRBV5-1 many TGCGCCAGCAGCTTAGGACAGGCTTCCTACGAGCAGTACTTC CASSLGQASYEQYF
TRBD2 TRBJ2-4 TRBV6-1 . TGTGCCAGCAGCACGGGACTAGCGGGCGAGGTAGCCAAAAACATTCAGTACTTC CASSTGLAGEVAKNIQYF
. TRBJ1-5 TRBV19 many TGTGCCAGTAGTTGGGTGGGTCACCCGGGCAATCAGCCCCAGCATTTT CASSWVGHPGNQPQHF
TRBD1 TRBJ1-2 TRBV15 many TGTGCCACCAGCAGAGGGGACAGGGGAAGTAACTATGGCTACACCTTC CATSRGDRGSNYGYTF
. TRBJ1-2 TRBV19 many TGTGCCAGTAGTATAAAGCAGGTCCCTTATGGCTACACCTTC CASSIKQVPYGYTF
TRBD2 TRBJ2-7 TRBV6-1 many TGTGCCAGCAGTATCTCCGGGACTAGCGGTGGCGAGCAGTACTTC CASSISGTSGGEQYF
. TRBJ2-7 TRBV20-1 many TGCAGTGCTAGAATCCCAGGGGGGTCATCGGGCAAGAGTGAGCAGTACTTC CSARIPGGSSGKSEQYF
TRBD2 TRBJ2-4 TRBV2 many TGTGCCAGCAGTGAATTCAGCGGGAGAGCCAAAAACATTCAGTACTTC CASSEFSGRAKNIQYF
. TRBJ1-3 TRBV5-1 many TGCGCCAGCAGCGATGCGGACAGTTCTGGAAACACCATATATTTT CASSDADSSGNTIYF
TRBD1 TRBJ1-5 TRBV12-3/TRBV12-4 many TGTGCCAGCAGAGGACAGGGACTTAATGGTCAGCCCCAGCATTTT CASRGQGLNGQPQHF
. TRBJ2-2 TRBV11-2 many TGTGCCAGCACCACAGGGTTACCCGGGGAGCTGTTTTTT CASTTGLPGELFF
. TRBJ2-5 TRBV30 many TGTGCCTGCCGTGGGGGGCGGGGGGAGACCCAGTACTTC CACRGGRGETQYF
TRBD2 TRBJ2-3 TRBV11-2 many TGTGCCAGCAGCTTAGGTGGGGGACTAGCGGGAGGACCAGATACGCAGTATTTT CASSLGGGLAGGPDTQYF
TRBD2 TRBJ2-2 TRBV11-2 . TGTGCCAGCAGCTTGGGGCGGACTAGCGCGAACACCGGGGAGCTGTTTTTT CASSLGRTSANTGELFF
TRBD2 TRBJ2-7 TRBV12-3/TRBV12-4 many TGTGCCAGCAGTTCACCAACTAGCGGTTCGTACGAGCAGTACTTC CASSSPTSGSYEQYF
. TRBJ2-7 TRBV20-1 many TGCAGTGCCGAGGGGAACTACGAGCAGTACTTC CSAEGNYEQYF
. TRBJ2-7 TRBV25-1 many TGTGCCAGCAGTGATCCGAGGATCCCTGAGTACGAGCAGTACTTC CASSDPRIPEYEQYF
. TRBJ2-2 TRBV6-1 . TGTGCCTCAACCCGGGGAGGCACCGGGGAGCTGTTTTTT CASTRGGTGELFF
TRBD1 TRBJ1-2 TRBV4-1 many TGCGCCAGCAGCCAAGGGTTCGGAACACAGGGGAACTATGGCTACACCTTC CASSQGFGTQGNYGYTF
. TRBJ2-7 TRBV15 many TGTGCCACCAGCAGAGATCCCCGGGGTTACGAGCAGTACTTC CATSRDPRGYEQYF
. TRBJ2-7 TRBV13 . TGTGCCAGCAGCACACGAGCCGCTACGGGGGAGCAGTACTTC CASSTRAATGEQYF
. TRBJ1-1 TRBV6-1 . TGTGCCAGCAGTGACGTTAGGGGGTCGGGCACTGAAGCTTTCTTT CASSDVRGSGTEAFF
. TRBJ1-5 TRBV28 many TGTGCCAGCAGTTTATACAGGTGGAGCAATCAGCCCCAGCATTTT CASSLYRWSNQPQHF
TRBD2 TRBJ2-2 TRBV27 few TGTGCCAGCAGTTTCTCTCCAGCGGGAGGGCCGGGGGCCGGGGAGCTGTTTTTT CASSFSPAGGPGAGELFF
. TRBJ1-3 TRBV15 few TGTGCCACCAGCAGAGCCCCGTGGGGGGTTGGAAACACCATATATTTT CATSRAPWGVGNTIYF
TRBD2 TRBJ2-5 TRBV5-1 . TGCGCCAGCAACTCGGGACTAGAGGGAACCCAGTACTTC CASNSGLEGTQYF
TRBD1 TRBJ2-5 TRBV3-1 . TGTGCCAGCAGCGACAGGGTAATACAAGAGACCCAGTACTTC CASSDRVIQETQYF
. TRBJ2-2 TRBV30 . TGTGCCTGGAGTGTAGGGGTCACCGGGGAGCTGTTTTTT CAWSVGVTGELFF
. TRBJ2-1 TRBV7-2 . TGTGCCAGCAGCCAGGGGGACTCGTATTACAATGAGCAGTTCTTC CASSQGDSYYNEQFF
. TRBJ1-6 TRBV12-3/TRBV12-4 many TGTGCCAGCAGTTTAGGTGGAGGGGTGGGATCACCCCTCCACTTT CASSLGGGVGSPLHF
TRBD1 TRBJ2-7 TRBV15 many TGTGCCACCAGCAGAGATCTACCGGGACAGGGGGGAGAGCAGTACTTC CATSRDLPGQGGEQYF
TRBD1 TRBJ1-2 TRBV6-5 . TGTGCCAGCAGTTACTCCCGGACAGGGGGCGACGATGGCTACACCTTC CASSYSRTGGDDGYTF
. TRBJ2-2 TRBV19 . TGTGCCAGTAGAACTGGAGGGACAACCGGGGAGCTGTTTTTT CASRTGGTTGELFF
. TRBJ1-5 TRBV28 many TGTGCCAGCAGTTTATCAGCCGTTAGTCAGCCCCAGCATTTT CASSLSAVSQPQHF
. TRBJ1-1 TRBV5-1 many TGCGCCAGCAGCCCAGAGGCTGGTCTTGACACTGAAGCTTTCTTT CASSPEAGLDTEAFF
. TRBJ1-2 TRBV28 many TGTGCCAGCAGTTTACCCAAGGGGTCGGGCAACCAGTTTAACTATGGCTACACCTTC CASSLPKGSGNQFNYGYTF
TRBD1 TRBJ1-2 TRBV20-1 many TGCAGTGTCCTCCCGGGACAGGGGGAGAACACCTTC CSVLPGQGENTF
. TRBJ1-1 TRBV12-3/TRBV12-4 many TGTGCCAGCAGGGCCTTGCGGGGGGACCCTGAAGCTTTCTTT CASRALRGDPEAFF
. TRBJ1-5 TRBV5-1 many TGCGCCAGCAGCTTGGCCCCAGGTCAGCCCCAGCATTTT CASSLAPGQPQHF
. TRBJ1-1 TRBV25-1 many TGTGCCAGCACCGGACAAGGGCTGAACACTGAAGCTTTCTTT CASTGQGLNTEAFF
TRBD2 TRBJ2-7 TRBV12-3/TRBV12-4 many TGTGCCAGCAGTTTCCGAGGGCGACTAGCGGGAAAAGGGAACTACGAGCAGTACTTC CASSFRGRLAGKGNYEQYF
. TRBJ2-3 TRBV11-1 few TGTGCCACCTCCTTCGGCCAAGGGACAGATACGCAGTATTTT CATSFGQGTDTQYF
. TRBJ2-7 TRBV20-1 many TGCAGTGCTTCCTCGTGGAGCGGGCTTAGTGAGCAGTACTTC CSASSWSGLSEQYF
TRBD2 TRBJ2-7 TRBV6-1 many TGTGCCAGCAGCGGGGCGGGAGGGCACTACGAGCAGTACTTC CASSGAGGHYEQYF
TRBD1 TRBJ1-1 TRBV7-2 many TGTGCCAGCAGCGCGAGCAGGGGGGCTGAAGCTTTCTTT CASSASRGAEAFF
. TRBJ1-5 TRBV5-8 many TGTGCCAGCAGCTTTGCACCAGCCCCGACTCTACTTCAGCCCCAGCATTTT CASSFAPAPTLLQPQHF
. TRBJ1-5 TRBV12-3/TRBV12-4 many TGTGCCAGCAGTCTTAGGTTGTGGGCAGTCAATAGCAATCAGCCCCAGCATTTT CASSLRLWAVNSNQPQHF
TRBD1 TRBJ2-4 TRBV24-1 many TGTGCCACCAGTGATCCGCGGACAGGTATGGACATTAAGTACTTC CATSDPRTGMDIKYF
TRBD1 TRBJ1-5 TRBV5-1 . TGCGCCAGCAGCTTGGGACAGGGGTACAATCAGCCCCAGCATTTT CASSLGQGYNQPQHF
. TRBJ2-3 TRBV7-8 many TGTGCCAGCAGCTTAGGTGGTCCAGGGGGCACAGATACGCAGTATTTT CASSLGGPGGTDTQYF
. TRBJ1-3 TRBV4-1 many TGCGCCAGCAGCCAAGTAACGGGCCAGGCGGCTGGAAACACCATATATTTT CASSQVTGQAAGNTIYF
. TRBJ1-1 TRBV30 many TGTGCCTGGAGTGTAAATTGGCAGGAAGCTTTCTTT CAWSVNWQEAFF
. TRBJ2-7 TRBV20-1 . TGCAGTGCTAGAGTAGGGGCCACCGCGAGTTACGAGCAGTACTTC CSARVGATASYEQYF
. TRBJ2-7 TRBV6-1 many TGTGCCAGCAGTGAAGGTCCAGGGAAATTCTCCTACGAGCAGTACTTC CASSEGPGKFSYEQYF
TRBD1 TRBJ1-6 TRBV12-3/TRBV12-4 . TGTGCCAGCAGACCGACAGGGGCTCGTAATTCACCCCTCCACTTT CASRPTGARNSPLHF